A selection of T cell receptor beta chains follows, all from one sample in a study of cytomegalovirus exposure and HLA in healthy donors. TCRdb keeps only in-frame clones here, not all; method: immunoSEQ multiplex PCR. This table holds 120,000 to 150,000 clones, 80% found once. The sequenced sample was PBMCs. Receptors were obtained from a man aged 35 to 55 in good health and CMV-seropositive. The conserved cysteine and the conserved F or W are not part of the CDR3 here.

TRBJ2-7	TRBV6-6	ASSYGGSYEQY
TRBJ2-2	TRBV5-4	ASSPNTGELF
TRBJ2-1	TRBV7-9	ASSPGQGDQF
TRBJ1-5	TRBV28	AAKGGYNQPQH
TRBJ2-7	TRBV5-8	ASSFGSTYEQY
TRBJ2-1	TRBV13	ASSLVTGSEQF
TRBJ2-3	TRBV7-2	ASSNPRAEGVTDTQY
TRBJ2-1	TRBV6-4	ASSDGAYNEQF
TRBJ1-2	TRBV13	ASSLGTGGLGYT
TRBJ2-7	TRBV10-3	ATADRTYEQY
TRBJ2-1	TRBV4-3	ASSQDWGSYNEQF
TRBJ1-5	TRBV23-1	ASPSKGVNQPQH
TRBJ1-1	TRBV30	AWSEYRDTEAF
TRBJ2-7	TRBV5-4	ASSLGGWNYEQY
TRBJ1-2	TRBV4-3	ASSQDLPGQDFGYT
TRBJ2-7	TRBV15	ATSRDHSGGRKEQY
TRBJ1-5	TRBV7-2	ASSFHSNQPQH
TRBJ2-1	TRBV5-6	ASSLTYGGLSYNEQF
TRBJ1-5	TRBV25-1	ASRRAASNQPQH
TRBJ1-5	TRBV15	ATSSTGQGVWGSQPQH
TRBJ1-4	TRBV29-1	SVEDRNNEKLF
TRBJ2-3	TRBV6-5	ASARTASTDTQY
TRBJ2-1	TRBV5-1	ASSLSVGQGRNEQF
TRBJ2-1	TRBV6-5	ASSKPQGSNEQF
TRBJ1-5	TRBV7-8	ASSLNQGPNQPQH
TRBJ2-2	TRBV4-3	ASSQDGSDTGELF
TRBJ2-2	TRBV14	ASSQFDGGELF
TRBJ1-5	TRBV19	ASSMGQGYNQPQH
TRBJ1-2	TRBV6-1	ASSSRDRDYT
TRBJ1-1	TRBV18	ASSRVGQGNSNTEAF
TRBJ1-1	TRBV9	ASSPRGGDRVRFTEAF
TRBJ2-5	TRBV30	AWRGSGGRRETQY
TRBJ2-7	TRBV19	ASSAGTGLTYEQY
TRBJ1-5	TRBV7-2	ASSIQGNQPQH
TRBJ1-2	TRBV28	ASSFRTPGGYT
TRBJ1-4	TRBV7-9	ASNLQGSNEKLF
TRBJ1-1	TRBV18	ASSPPGTGNTEAF
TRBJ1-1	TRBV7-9	ASSLVGTGGNTEAF
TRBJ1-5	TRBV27	ASYSLREGLNQPQH
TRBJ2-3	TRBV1	TSSQTSGEFDTDTQY
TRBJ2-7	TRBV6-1	ASSEAVGGSYEQY
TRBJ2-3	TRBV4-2	ASSQSITDTQY
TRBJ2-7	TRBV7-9	ASSLEQGFKQY
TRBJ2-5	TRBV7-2	ASSLAIGGEETQY
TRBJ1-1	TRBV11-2	ASNLNTGLDREAF